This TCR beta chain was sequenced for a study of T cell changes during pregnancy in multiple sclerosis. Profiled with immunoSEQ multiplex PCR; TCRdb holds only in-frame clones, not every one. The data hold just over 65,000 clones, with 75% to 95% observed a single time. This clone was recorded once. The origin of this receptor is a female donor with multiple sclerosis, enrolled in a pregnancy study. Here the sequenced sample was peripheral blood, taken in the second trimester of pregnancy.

The CDR3 DNA reads TGTGCCTGGAGTGCAGGGGGCGCGATGGGCTACACCTTC. Amino acid sequence: CAWSAGGAMGYTF. The rearrangement links TRBV30 to TRBJ1-2; the match to TRBD1 covers 8 bases. Germline CDR1 GTSNPN, CDR2 SVGIG (reference sequence). V dropped 1 base and J dropped 8; count of bases not matched to a gene: 6. This CDR3 has 13 amino acids.